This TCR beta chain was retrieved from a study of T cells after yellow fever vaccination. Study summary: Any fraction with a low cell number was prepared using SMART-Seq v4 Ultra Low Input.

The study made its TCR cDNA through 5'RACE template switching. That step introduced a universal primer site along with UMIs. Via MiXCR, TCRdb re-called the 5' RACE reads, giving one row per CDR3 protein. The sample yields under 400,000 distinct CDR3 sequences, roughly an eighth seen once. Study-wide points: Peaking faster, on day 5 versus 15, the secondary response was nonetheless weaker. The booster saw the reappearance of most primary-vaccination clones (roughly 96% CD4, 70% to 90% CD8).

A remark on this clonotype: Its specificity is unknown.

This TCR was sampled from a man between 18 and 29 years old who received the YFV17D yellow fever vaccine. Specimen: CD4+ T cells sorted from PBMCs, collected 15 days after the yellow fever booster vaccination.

Here the CDR3 reads CASSVGTGQNQPQHF. The CDR3 DNA is TGTGCCAGCAGCGTCGGGACAGGTCAAAATCAGCCCCAGCATTTT. The V call is TRBV9, the J call TRBJ1-5, with 8 nucleotides matching TRBD1. Germline assignment: CDR1 SGDLS and CDR2 YYNGEE. V lost 2 bases and J lost 4; bases outside the gene matches: 5. This CDR3 comprises 15 residues.